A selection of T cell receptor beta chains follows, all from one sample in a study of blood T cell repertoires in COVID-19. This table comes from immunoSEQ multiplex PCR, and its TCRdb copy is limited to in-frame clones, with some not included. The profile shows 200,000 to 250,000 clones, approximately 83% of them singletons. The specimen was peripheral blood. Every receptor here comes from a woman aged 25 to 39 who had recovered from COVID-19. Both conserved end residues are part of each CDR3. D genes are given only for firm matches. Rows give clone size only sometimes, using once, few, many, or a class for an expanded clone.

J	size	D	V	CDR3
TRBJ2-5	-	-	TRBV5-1	CASSLAKGGRETQYF
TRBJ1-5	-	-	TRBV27	CASSFGGDQPQHF
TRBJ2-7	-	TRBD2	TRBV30	CAWTGLAGSPISYEQYF
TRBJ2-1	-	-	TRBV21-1	CASSSRTGNHNEQFF
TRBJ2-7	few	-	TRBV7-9	CASSPGLQRRPYEQYF
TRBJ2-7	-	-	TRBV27	CASSLEGRGAEQYF
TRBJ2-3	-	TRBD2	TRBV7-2	CASSQRRLAGVDTQYF
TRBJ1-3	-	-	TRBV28	CASSLLAGRPSGNTIYF
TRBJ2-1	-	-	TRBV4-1	CASSQEEWSPYNEQFF
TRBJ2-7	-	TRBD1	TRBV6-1	CASSGLHRDRGSYEQYF
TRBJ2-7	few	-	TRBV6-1	CASTPQGNYEQYF
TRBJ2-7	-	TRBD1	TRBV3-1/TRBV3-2	CASSQTGGVLEQYF
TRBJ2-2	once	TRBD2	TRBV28	CASSLSGLASGTGELFF
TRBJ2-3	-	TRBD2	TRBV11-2	CASSFSGSTDTQYF
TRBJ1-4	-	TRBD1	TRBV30	CAWTTGVWGELFF
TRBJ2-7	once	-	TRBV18	CASSPTGSSYEQYF
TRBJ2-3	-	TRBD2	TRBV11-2	CASSLGTSGSGSDTQYF
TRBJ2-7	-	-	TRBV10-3	CAITSEDNSYEQYF
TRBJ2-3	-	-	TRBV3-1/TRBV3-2	CASSGVRRVSTDTQYF
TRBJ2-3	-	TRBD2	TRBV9	CASSAEREGLGSSLLLTDTQYF
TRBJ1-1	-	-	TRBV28	CASRMGGRSNTEAFF
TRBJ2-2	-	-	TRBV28	CASSPQGWPGTGELFF
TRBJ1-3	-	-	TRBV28	CASSFHRGNTIYF
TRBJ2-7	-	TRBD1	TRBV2	CASSGGTGGHEQYF
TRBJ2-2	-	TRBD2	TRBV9	CASSRGGRALAGESNTGELFF
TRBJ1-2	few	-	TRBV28	CASSLTRGYTF
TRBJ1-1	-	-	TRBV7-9	CASSFWTGGGYTEAFF
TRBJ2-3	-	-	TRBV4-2	CASSFRLADTQYF
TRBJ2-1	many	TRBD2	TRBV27	CASSRLGTSGRDEQFF
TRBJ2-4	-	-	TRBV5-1	CASSLPNNRRLAKNIQYF
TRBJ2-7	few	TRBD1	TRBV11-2	CASSFPGGQGNEQYF
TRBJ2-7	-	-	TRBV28	CASSQGHSGEQYF
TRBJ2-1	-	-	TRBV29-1	CSVEITWIAGNEQFF
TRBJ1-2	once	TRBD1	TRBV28	CASSSLGQGNYGYTF
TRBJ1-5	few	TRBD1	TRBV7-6	CASSLRQGARQPQHF
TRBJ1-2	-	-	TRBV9	CASSVGNGYTF
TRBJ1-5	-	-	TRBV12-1	CASSSPGPRQPQHF
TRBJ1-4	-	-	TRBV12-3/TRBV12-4	CASSLFEKLFF
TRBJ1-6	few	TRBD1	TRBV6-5	CASSYAGGTGIPLHF
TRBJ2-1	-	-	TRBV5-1	CASSLGGGAGNEQFF
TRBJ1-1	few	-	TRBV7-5	CVRSSPKNTEAFF
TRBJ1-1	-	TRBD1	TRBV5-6	CASSPSRGRGWNTEAFF
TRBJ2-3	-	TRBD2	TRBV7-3	CASSLGTSGITDTQYF
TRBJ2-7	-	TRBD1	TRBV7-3	CASSPRQGGEQYF
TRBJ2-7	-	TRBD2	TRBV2	CASSYGVRTSGSISYEQYF
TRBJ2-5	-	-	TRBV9	CASSVSGLGETQYF
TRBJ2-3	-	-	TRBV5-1	CASSSTDTQYF
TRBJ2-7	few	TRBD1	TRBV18	CASSPGQGAYEQYF
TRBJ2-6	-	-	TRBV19	CASSIRQKFFSGANVLTF
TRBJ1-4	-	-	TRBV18	CASSPPTSNEKLFF
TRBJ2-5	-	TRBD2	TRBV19	CASSIGLAGRETQYF
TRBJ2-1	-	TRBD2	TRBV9	CASSVVTSGVQFF